Below are 21 T cell receptor beta chains sequenced from a single sample in a study of identical twins (dated by TCRdb to the mid-2010s). The method was 5' RACE. The sample was run on an Illumina HiSeq 2000. TCRdb trimmed public reads at Q25 via fastp, called clones via MiXCR and kept in-frame beta chains. All rows with the same CDR3 protein become a single entry with the most common DNA and genes. The table for this sample lists 1,800,000 or so distinct CDR3 sequences; under 35% of them were counted only once. The ten most abundant clones make up approximately 0.25% of the sample. Sequenced input: cord blood. All receptors derive from a newborn girl in good health.

The CDR3 loop is CASSPGQGALSSYNEQFF. The CDR3 bases are TGTGCCAGCAGCCCGGGACAGGGGGCTTTAAGCTCCTACAATGAGCAGTTCTTC. The V gene is TRBV7-2, the J gene TRBJ2-1; 12 nucleotides line up with TRBD1. Germline V CDR1 and CDR2: SGHTA, FQGNSA. CDR3 length: 18 amino acids. V shed 5 bases, J shed 0 bases, and the junction held 8 bases outside the gene matches.

This clonotype appeared once. The chain couples TRBV13 to TRBJ2-1; weak D call: TRBD2 (6 bases). The V end was cut by 5 bases, the J end by 7 bases, with 12 bases between. The germline V gene encodes CDR1 PRHDT and CDR2 FYEKMQ (reference sequence). This CDR3 has 13 residues. The CDR3: CASSLCGGNEQFF. The CDR3 DNA reads TGTGCCAGCAGCCTTTGTGGAGGGAATGAGCAGTTCTTC.

The rearrangement links TRBV5-1 to TRBJ2-7; 9 bases agree with TRBD1. V dropped 5 bases and J dropped 2; count of bases not matched to a gene: 8. The length of the CDR3 is 15 residues. Germline CDR1 is SGHRS and CDR2 is YFSETQ. CDR3 sequence (DNA): TGCGCCAGCAGGCCCCTGGACAGGGGAACCTACGAGCAGTACTTC. This sequence encodes CASRPLDRGTYEQYF.

A few counts support this clonotype. The CDR3 spells CASSLGAGQGFYGYTF. The CDR3 DNA reads TGTGCCAGCAGCTTAGGTGCGGGACAGGGATTCTATGGCTACACCTTC. V and J are TRBV7-9 and TRBJ1-2; 9 bases line up with TRBD1. Germline V gives CDR1 SEHNR, CDR2 FQNEAQ (reference sequence). V dropped 1 base and J dropped 4; count of bases not matched to a gene: 7. This CDR3 has 16 residues.

This clonotype showed up just a few times. This rearrangement joins TRBV9 to TRBJ2-7, with D perhaps given as TRBD1 or TRBD2 (5 bases each). The CDR3 runs 14 residues. The germline V gene has CDR1 SGDLS and CDR2 YYNGEE. With 3 bases removed from V and 7 bases from J, the gap between germline ends came to 17 bases. The CDR3 spells CASSAPGTPFEQYF. DNA of the CDR3: TGTGCCAGCAGCGCCCCCGGGACGCCTTTTGAGCAGTACTTC.

This clonotype was seen a few times. This chain uses TRBV29-1 with TRBJ1-3; no definite D call. Germline loops: CDR1 SQVTM, CDR2 ANQGSEA. V was shortened by 7 bases and J by 4 bases, with 17 bases between the two germline ends. The CDR3 runs 14 residues. The CDR3 DNA reads as TGCAGCGCTGTCACAGAATCGGGCGGAAACACCATATATTTT. As protein: CSAVTESGGNTIYF.

Remarks on this clonotype: Lacking the conserved final phenylalanine or tryptophan, this CDR3 likely reflects a read error. The V and J genes are TRBV10-3 and TRBJ2-7, with 15 bases that match TRBD2. Germline CDR1 ENHRY, CDR2 SYGVKD. V trimming: 0 bases; J trimming: 6 bases; junction bases outside the gene matches: 0. The CDR3 is made up of 15 amino acids. CDR3 in amino acids: CAISESGLAGGEQYS. CDR3 DNA sequence: TGTGCCATCAGTGAGTCGGGACTAGCGGGAGGCGAGCAGTACTCC.

The chain's CDR3 is CSAKRTSGSYEQYF. The CDR3 DNA follows: TGCAGTGCTAAAAGGACTAGCGGATCCTACGAGCAGTACTTC. The gene calls are TRBV20-1 and TRBJ2-7; 10 bases map to TRBD2. The germline V gene has CDR1 DFQATT and CDR2 SNEGSKA (reference sequence). This CDR3 is built from 14 residues. V shed 4 bases and J 1 base; nucleotides not matched to a gene: 4.

The chain has TRBV12-3 or TRBV12-4 and TRBJ1-4; D is perhaps TRBD1 (6 bases). The CDR3 loop spans 13 amino acids. V was trimmed by 4 bases and J by 9 bases, leaving 12 bases between them. This CDR3 is CASSWTVEKKLFF. The CDR3 coding sequence is TGTGCCAGCAGTTGGACAGTGGAGAAAAAACTGTTTTTT.

This clonotype was found a few times. This chain joins TRBV20-1 and TRBJ2-5; 8 positions agree with TRBD1. V lost 3 bases to trimming and J lost 2 bases; unmatched junction nucleotides: 5. The CDR3 contains 14 residues. The germline V gene encodes CDR1 DFQATT and CDR2 SNEGSKA (reference sequence). The CDR3 reads CSASGGQVQETQYF. The CDR3 region has the DNA TGCAGTGCTAGTGGGGGACAGGTACAAGAGACCCAGTACTTC.

This clonotype has a handful of counts. The rearrangement links TRBV7-8 to TRBJ2-3, with D unresolved. The CDR3 is made up of 18 amino acids. Germline V gene sequence: CDR1 SGHVS, CDR2 FQNEAQ. The ends were cut back, 2 bases at V and 0 bases at J, with 18 bases in the middle. CDR3 sequence (DNA): TGTGCCAGCAGCTTAACGAGACGGATGTATTCTAGCACAGATACGCAGTATTTT. It encodes CASSLTRRMYSSTDTQYF.

The gene calls are TRBV28 and TRBJ1-5; D gene ambiguous. Per germline, CDR1 MDHEN and CDR2 SYDVKM. Trimming stripped 7 bases from V and 5 bases from J, with 12 bases between. This CDR3 is 13 amino acids long. The CDR3 nucleotides are TGTGCCAGCAAAAAAGAGATCTATCAGCCCCAGCATTTT. Its protein product is CASKKEIYQPQHF.

This clonotype has a handful of counts. This chain uses TRBV20-1 with TRBJ1-2; TRBD1 agrees at 9 bases. J lost 4 bases, V lost 5 bases, and 5 bases had no gene match. This CDR3 is built from 13 residues. Germline CDR1 and CDR2: DFQATT and SNEGSKA (reference sequence). In nucleotides, the CDR3 is TGCAGTGCTTTCACAGGGGGCGGCTATGGCTACACCTTC. It codes for CSAFTGGGYGYTF.

This chain joins TRBV29-1 and TRBJ1-4, with 10 bases matching TRBD1. The CDR3 runs to 14 residues. Germline CDR1 reads SQVTM; CDR2 reads ANQGSEA. Germline trimming cut 6 bases from V and 8 bases from J; bases unmatched to any gene: 9. The CDR3 reads CSVGTGALTEKLFF. CDR3 nucleotides: TGCAGCGTGGGGACAGGGGCGCTAACAGAAAAACTGTTTTTT.

This clonotype has only a few counts. The chain is built from TRBV4-1 and TRBJ1-1, with TRBD1 matching over 8 bases. The CDR3 runs 17 residues. The germline gives CDR1 MGHRA, CDR2 YSYEKL. The V and J ends lost 5 bases and 1 base, in that order; junction bases with no gene match: 12. The CDR3 sequence: CASSSRPRQGTNTEAFF. CDR3 DNA: TGCGCCAGCAGCTCTCGTCCCCGACAGGGGACGAACACTGAAGCTTTCTTT.

The chain carries TRBV29-1 and TRBJ2-5; D ambiguous. Between the trimmed V and J ends, which lost 6 bases and 5 bases, there was a span of 10 bases. The germline V gene has CDR1 SQVTM and CDR2 ANQGSEA. The CDR3 totals 11 residues. In DNA form, the CDR3 reads TGCAGCGTCAGCCACTGGGAGACCCAGTACTTC. Protein product: CSVSHWETQYF.

V is TRBV6-1 and J is TRBJ1-1, with D maybe TRBD1 (5 bases). Germline lookup yields CDR1 MNHNS and CDR2 SASEGT. The V end lost 3 bases, the J end lost 10 bases, and 18 bases lay between the germline ends. The CDR3 has 14 amino acids. The CDR3, as DNA: TGTGCCAGCAGTGATAATAGGCCCCTTAGGGGAGCTTTCTTT. Protein: CASSDNRPLRGAFF.

This clonotype came up a few times. The chain combines TRBV11-2 with TRBJ2-1; 11 bases line up with TRBD2. Germline assignment: CDR1 SGHAT and CDR2 FQNNGV. CDR3 length equals 17 residues. V trimming: 5 bases; J trimming: 2 bases; junction bases outside the gene matches: 8. The DNA for the CDR3 is TGTGCCAGCAGCGGCCGGACTAGCGGGCGACCCTACAATGAGCAGTTCTTC. Residues: CASSGRTSGRPYNEQFF.

The V call is TRBV28, the J call TRBJ1-1; 7 positions agree with TRBD1. The CDR3 is 15 amino acids. V shed 5 bases, J shed 1 base, and the junction held 7 bases outside the gene matches. Germline-derived CDR1 and CDR2 are MDHEN and SYDVKM. The CDR3 coding sequence is TGTGCCAGCAGTATCGACAGGGTAGCGAACACTGAAGCTTTCTTT. This codes for CASSIDRVANTEAFF.

This clonotype was observed at least ten times. The V and J genes are TRBV29-1 and TRBJ2-7, with D uncertain. Germline V CDR1 and CDR2: SQVTM, ANQGSEA. V lost 2 bases and J lost 3, with 11 bases in between. The CDR3 consists of 13 residues. The CDR3 bases are TGCAGCGTTGAAACGCGGTTCGGCTACGAGCAGTACTTC. Translation gives CSVETRFGYEQYF.

This chain connects TRBV7-9 to TRBJ1-1, with D unclear. CDR3 length equals 14 residues. Germline values: CDR1 SEHNR, CDR2 FQNEAQ (reference sequence). Between the trimmed V and J ends, which lost 7 bases and 1 base, there was a span of 13 bases. CDR3 protein: CASNPRVGNTEAFF. The CDR3 nucleotides are TGTGCCAGCAACCCTCGGGTGGGGAACACTGAAGCTTTCTTT.